One TCR beta chain is described in this entry. The antigen is not known. cDNA molecules, individually, were tagged with unique molecular identifiers. TCRdb fed the 5' RACE reads into MiXCR, producing one record per CDR3 protein. This table holds roughly 100,000 distinct CDR3 sequences, roughly 14% found once. This sample is part of a study of early T cells in non-severe SARS-CoV-2 infection. Overall study: Bulk RNA taken from unsorted whole blood was sequenced, leaving chains unpaired. Study conclusions and caveats: Anti-spike CD8 responses were favored by VDJdb matching, which missed private and CD4 specificities.

The source is an adult who was a healthcare worker with PCR-confirmed SARS-CoV-2 infection or an uninfected control (not recorded which). Specimen: whole blood.

CDR3 nucleotides: TGTGCCAGCAGCCCCGGGACAGGGCCATTCAATGAGCAGTTCTTC. As protein: CASSPGTGPFNEQFF. The gene calls are TRBV7-2 and TRBJ2-1, with TRBD1 identical over 9 bases. The germline V gene has CDR1 SGHTA and CDR2 FQGNSA. The CDR3 spans 15 residues. With V trimmed by 5 bases and J by 6 bases, 8 bases remained unmatched.